The 5 T cell receptor beta chains presented below share a single source sample, sequenced in a study of OX40 agonist ivuxolimab in advanced cancers. Produced via immunoSEQ multiplex PCR; TCRdb's table is partial and in-frame only. The sample shows roughly 70,000 clones, approximately 80% of them seen only once. The sequencing used CD4+ or CD8+ T cells sorted from blood, collected in a trial of the OX40 agonist ivuxolimab. These receptors originate from an adult with an advanced solid tumor such as melanoma, head and neck, liver or kidney cancer.

This sequence joins TRBV2 and TRBJ2-7, with 7 bases that match TRBD1. Germline CDR1 reads SNHLY; CDR2 reads FYNNEI. CDR3 size: 12 residues. With 7 bases clipped from V and 6 bases from J, the junction kept 6 bases outside the gene matches. The CDR3, as DNA: TGTGCCAGCAAGCGCCAGGGGGTCGAGCAGTACTTC. Translating gives CASKRQGVEQYF.

The chain combines TRBV15 with TRBJ2-7; 8 bases map to TRBD2. The CDR3 runs 17 residues. CDR1 is LNHNV, CDR2 YYDKDF, per germline (reference sequence). Unmatched junction bases numbered 12, after V lost 3 bases and J lost 2 bases. The CDR3: CATSRLPLTGGPYEQYF. In DNA form, the CDR3 reads TGTGCCACCAGCAGGCTTCCCTTAACGGGAGGGCCCTACGAGCAGTACTTC.

The chain recombines TRBV5-1 with TRBJ2-3; tentatively, D is TRBD1 (5 bases). Germline CDR1 and CDR2: SGHRS and YFSETQ. With 0 bases removed from V and 2 bases from J, the gap between germline ends came to 10 bases. CDR3 length: 15 amino acids. Here the CDR3 reads CASSLVGANTDTQYF. CDR3 sequence (DNA): TGCGCCAGCAGCTTGGTTGGGGCCAACACAGATACGCAGTATTTT.

This clone showed up just once. The chain uses TRBV6-6 and TRBJ1-6; no reliable D call. V was shortened by 6 bases and J by 7 bases, with 19 bases between the two germline ends. Germline-derived CDR1 and CDR2 are MNHNY and SVGAGI (reference sequence). The CDR3 consists of 16 residues. The CDR3: CASSWEGSDLNSPLHF. The CDR3 DNA reads as TGTGCCAGCAGCTGGGAGGGAAGCGATCTAAATTCACCCCTCCACTTT.

The V call is TRBV13, the J call TRBJ2-3, with D perhaps assigned TRBD1 or TRBD2 (5 bases each). The CDR3 is 13 amino acids. In germline, CDR1 is PRHDT, CDR2 FYEKMQ (reference sequence). Trimming took 5 bases from V and 6 from J, leaving 12 bases between them. The CDR3 nucleotides are TGTGCCAGCAGCCCTCAAGGGACGGATACGCAGTATTTT. It encodes CASSPQGTDTQYF.